This TCR beta chain is from a study of PD-1 blockade in mismatch repair-deficient tumors. Here immunoSEQ multiplex PCR was the method, and the copy in TCRdb shows in-frame clones only, minus some. The data hold approximately 50,000 clones, with 78% observed a single time. Mismatch repair deficiency was confirmed in all patients, by PCR or immunohistochemistry. TCRs were sequenced from three patients responding to pembrolizumab. General observations from the study: Tumor-resident clones, often absent from pretreatment blood, expanded after pembrolizumab and then contracted.

Points on this clone: The antigen remains unidentified. Distinct nucleotide sequences in the sample also encode this CDR3.

J gave up 4 bases and V 5 bases, and 6 bases lay outside the gene matches. Germline V gene data show CDR1 as LNHDA and CDR2 as SQIVND (reference sequence). The CDR3 loop spans 15 amino acids. The TCR originated in an adult with mismatch repair-deficient cancer. Here the sequenced sample was peripheral blood, taken 4 weeks after starting pembrolizumab. The gene calls are TRBV19 and TRBJ2-7; 12 bases align to TRBD2. CDR3 loop: CASSETSGSSYEQYF. DNA for the CDR3: TGTGCCAGTAGTGAGACTAGCGGGAGTAGTTACGAGCAGTACTTC.